This T cell receptor (beta chain) originates from a study of blood T cell repertoires in COVID-19. Overall study: PBMCs, B-cell-depleted T cells, or T cells provided the cDNA or gDNA that made up the material.

As originally analysed: Estimation of nucleated cell counts was performed using reference gene primer amplification. Sequencing used immunoSEQ multiplex PCR; TCRdb keeps in-frame clones, though not all of them. V and J calls and clone size are as listed in that table; D and trimming were resolved from the DNA. The sample has about 210,000 clones; 65% to 85% are singletons. Germline CDR1 reads ENHRY; CDR2 reads SYGVKD. CDR3 length equals 11 residues. The germline V and J ends were trimmed by 7 bases and 3 bases, with 6 bases remaining between them. This sequence joins TRBV10-3 and TRBJ1-1; D remains unclear. This receptor was identified in a man aged 25 to 40 with acute COVID-19. Source material: PBMCs or T cells enriched from blood (not recorded which). The CDR3 loop reads CAIKEDTEAFF. Here the CDR3 DNA reads TGTGCCATCAAAGAGGACACTGAAGCTTTCTTT.